This passage covers 15 T cell receptor beta chains from one sample sequenced in a study of CD8+ T cells in alopecia areata (dated by TCRdb to between 2017 and 2018). Taken with the paper, the label for time point translates to: around 4 weeks on oral tofacitinib. Reading the label with the study, this specimen's treatment or condition is: oral pan-JAK inhibitor, 5-10 mg twice daily. Library preparation used the immunoSEQ multiplex PCR assay. For TCR sequencing, RNA was extracted from every sample and reverse transcribed into cDNA to serve as template. TCRdb took this table from immuneACCESS and kept in-frame rearrangements with V and J called. Such tables lack part of the clones; where checked against another copy, unresolved V genes explain under half of the gap, and the rest is unexplained. A total of fewer than 150,000 clones appear in this sample, 80% to 90% of them only once. The ten largest clones capture 20% to 25% of the sample.

Sequences were derived from CD8+ T cells sorted from blood, sampled at week 4, from a patient treated with tofacitinib. Receptor source: a human donor with alopecia areata.

The V and J genes are TRBV5-1 and TRBJ2-3; perhaps TRBD1 as D (5 bases). The CDR3 is made up of 16 amino acids. CDR1 SGHRS and CDR2 YFSETQ come from the germline V gene. V was pared by 0 bases and J by 1 base, with 12 bases between. The CDR3 sequence is CASSLDSGRGTDTQYF. The CDR3 coding sequence is TGCGCCAGCAGCTTGGATTCGGGCAGGGGCACAGATACGCAGTATTTT.

CDR3 region: CASSYPSGGARETQYF. The CDR3 nucleotides read TGTGCCAGCAGCTACCCGAGCGGGGGGGCACGGGAGACCCAGTACTTC. V and J are TRBV11-2 and TRBJ2-5; TRBD2 agrees at 10 bases. The J segment lost 5 bases and the V segment lost 4 bases, leaving 10 bases of the junction unmatched. CDR1 is SGHAT and CDR2 is FQNNGV in the germline V gene. The length of the CDR3 is 16 residues.

The V call is TRBV5-4, the J call TRBJ1-2; D is ambiguous. Germline CDR1 reads SGHNT; CDR2 reads YYREEE (reference sequence). Trimming took 2 bases from V and 3 from J, leaving 14 bases between them. This CDR3 has 15 amino acids. The CDR3: CASSLEVVSDYGYTF. The CDR3 region has the DNA TGTGCCAGCAGCTTAGAGGTCGTCAGTGACTATGGCTACACCTTC.

Here the CDR3 reads CASSSGGLETQYF. The CDR3 bases are TGTGCCAGCAGCTCAGGGGGGCTGGAGACCCAGTACTTC. This chain links TRBV7-2 with TRBJ2-5; TRBD1 is a possible D gene (7 bases). This CDR3 region has 13 residues. Trimming removed 4 bases at V and 5 bases at J, with 11 bases between. CDR1 SGHTA and CDR2 FQGNSA come from the germline V gene.

Here the CDR3 DNA reads TGTGCCAGTAGTCACAGGGCGGATGAGCAGTTCTTC. Translation gives CASSHRADEQFF. The chain is built from TRBV19 and TRBJ2-1; D is possibly TRBD1 (6 bases). Trimming took 5 bases from V and 8 from J, leaving 10 bases between them. From germline, CDR1 is LNHDA and CDR2 SQIVND (reference sequence). This CDR3 is 12 amino acids long. Together with reference TRBV19 and TRBJ2-1, the CDR3 gives the full variable domain: DGGITQSPKYLFRKEGQNVTLSCEQNLNHDAMYWYRQDPGQGLRLIYYSQIVNDFQKGDIAEGYSVSREKKESFPLTVTSAQKNPTAFYLCASSHRADEQFFGPGTRLTVL.

This chain joins TRBV29-1 and TRBJ2-7; D may be TRBD1 or TRBD2 (5 bases each). In germline, CDR1 is SQVTM, CDR2 ANQGSEA. This CDR3 is 13 amino acids long. Trimming cost V 4 bases and J 3 bases, with 13 bases left between them. Here the CDR3 reads CSVVRPGHYEQYF. The CDR3 nucleotides read TGCAGCGTTGTCCGGCCGGGGCACTACGAGCAGTACTTC.

CDR3 amino acids: CATSGTGTGAVDTQYF. The CDR3 DNA sequence: TGTGCCACCAGCGGCACCGGGACAGGGGCGGTAGATACGCAGTATTTT. The chain employs TRBV15 and TRBJ2-3; 10 positions match TRBD1. The CDR3 length is 16 residues. The germline V gene has CDR1 LNHNV and CDR2 YYDKDF (reference sequence). The V and J ends lost 5 bases and 5 bases, in that order; junction bases with no gene match: 10.

The chain combines TRBV27 with TRBJ2-7, with D hard to call. The CDR3 is 13 amino acids. With 3 bases removed from V and 5 bases from J, the gap between germline ends came to 11 bases. The germline gives CDR1 MNHEY, CDR2 SMNVEV (reference sequence). CDR3 sequence (DNA): TGTGCCAGCAGTTTGACCCGGGTCCACGAGCAGTACTTC. Residues: CASSLTRVHEQYF.

The chain combines TRBV7-9 with TRBJ2-1; 8 bases match TRBD2. CDR3 length equals 16 residues. After removal of 1 base from V and 5 bases from J, the junction contained 7 bases not matched to a gene. Germline values: CDR1 SEHNR, CDR2 FQNEAQ (reference sequence). CDR3: CASSLVGTRSHNEQFF. Here the CDR3 DNA reads TGTGCCAGCAGCTTAGTTGGGACTAGGTCTCACAATGAGCAGTTCTTC.

The V call is TRBV7-9, the J call TRBJ2-2; 7 nucleotides agree with TRBD2. V lost 4 bases, J lost 2 bases, and 1 base stayed unmatched. This CDR3 comprises 14 residues. Germline-derived CDR1 and CDR2 are SEHNR and FQNEAQ (reference sequence). Written as DNA, the CDR3 is TGTGCCAGCAGCTCGGGAGGAAACACCGGGGAGCTGTTTTTT. This encodes CASSSGGNTGELFF.

V gene TRBV4-1 combines with J gene TRBJ2-1; 7 nucleotides match TRBD1. The CDR3 runs 15 residues. V lost 2 bases, J lost 3 bases, and 4 bases stayed unmatched. Germline V lookup: CDR1 MGHRA, CDR2 YSYEKL. The DNA of the CDR3 is TGCGCCAGCAGCCAACTGGGGGACAGCTACAATGAGCAGTTCTTC. Translation: CASSQLGDSYNEQFF.

This chain links TRBV18 with TRBJ2-1; TRBD1 aligns across 7 bases. The V gene end was trimmed by 5 bases and the J gene end by 8 bases; junction bases not matched to a gene: 12. The length of the CDR3 is 15 residues. Germline CDR1 KGHSH, CDR2 LQKENI. CDR3 DNA: TGTGCCAGCTCATCCGGGACAGCCTATTTTGATGAGCAGTTCTTC. Residues: CASSSGTAYFDEQFF.

The genes are TRBV6-5 and TRBJ2-2; 7 bases align to TRBD2. This CDR3 has 15 amino acids. V shed 11 bases, J shed 4 bases, and the junction held 13 bases outside the gene matches. From germline, CDR1 is MNHEY and CDR2 SVGAGI. The CDR3 DNA sequence: TGTGCCCGAATCCCAGGGAGGGTCGGCACCGGGGAGCTGTTTTTT. It is translated as CARIPGRVGTGELFF.

CDR3 residues: CASSILRPCSETQYF. The CDR3 coding sequence is TGTGCCAGCAGCATCTTGCGACCCTGCTCAGAGACCCAGTACTTC. The chain recombines TRBV21-1 with TRBJ2-5. TRBV21-1 is a pseudogene locus. The CDR3 is made up of 15 amino acids.

The V and J genes are TRBV7-9 and TRBJ1-5; possibly TRBD1 for D (5 bases). Between the trimmed V and J ends, which lost 4 bases and 1 base, there was a span of 8 bases. Germline values: CDR1 SEHNR, CDR2 FQNEAQ (reference sequence). The CDR3 extends over 14 amino acids. CDR3 sequence: CASSSTVSNQPQHF. The CDR3 DNA follows: TGTGCCAGCAGCTCGACAGTCAGCAATCAGCCCCAGCATTTT. The entire variable domain, with the rest obtained from reference TRBV7-9 and TRBJ1-5, is as follows: DTGVSQNPRHKITKRGQNVTFRCDPISEHNRLYWYRQTLGQGPEFLTYFQNEAQLEKSRLLSDRFSAERPKGSFSTLEIQRTEQGDSAMYLCASSSTVSNQPQHFGDGTRLSIL.